A single sample gave rise to the 21 T cell receptor beta chains below, sequenced in a study of T cells after yellow fever vaccination. TCRdb processed the 5' RACE reads anew with MiXCR; each CDR3 protein has one entry. This table has about 150,000 distinct CDR3 sequences, approximately 6.2% appearing once. This material consisted of CD4+ T cells sorted from PBMCs, taken on the day of the first yellow fever vaccination. The receptors were gathered from a man aged 18-30 years who received the YFV17D yellow fever vaccine.

This clonotype was observed many times. The chain uses TRBV12-3 or TRBV12-4 and TRBJ1-1, with 7 nucleotides matching TRBD1. The trim removed 6 bases at V and 3 bases at J, leaving 10 bases unmatched. The CDR3 is made up of 15 amino acids. CDR3 protein: CASSQSGTEDTEAFF. CDR3 DNA: TGTGCCAGCAGCCAGTCCGGGACAGAGGACACTGAAGCTTTCTTT.

This clonotype was picked up many times. This rearrangement joins TRBV20-1 to TRBJ2-4; D is unclear. CDR3 size: 13 residues. Germline-derived CDR1 and CDR2 are DFQATT and SNEGSKA (reference sequence). V was shortened by 4 bases and J by 0 bases, with 7 bases between the two germline ends. This CDR3 reads CSATWLAKNIQYF. CDR3 sequence (DNA): TGCAGTGCTACATGGTTAGCCAAAAACATTCAGTACTTC.

In its sample, this clonotype was seen a few times. The J gene is TRBJ2-2, the V gene TRBV2; D possibly corresponds to TRBD2 (5 bases). Trimming stripped 7 bases from V and 6 bases from J, with 15 bases between. CDR1 is SNHLY and CDR2 is FYNNEI in the germline V gene. This CDR3 has 14 amino acids. CDR3: CASTLLADPGELFF. CDR3 nucleotide sequence: TGTGCCAGCACGCTCCTAGCCGATCCCGGGGAGCTGTTTTTT.

Ten or more counts support this clonotype. The V gene is TRBV9, the J gene TRBJ2-1; 9 bases fit TRBD2. The V segment lost 0 bases and the J segment 7 bases; nucleotides outside the gene matches: 2. In germline, CDR1 is SGDLS, CDR2 YYNGEE. The CDR3 runs 14 residues. CDR3 nucleotide sequence: TGTGCCAGCAGCGTAGCGCTAGCGGGGAATGAGCAGTTCTTC. It translates to CASSVALAGNEQFF.

This clonotype was counted ten times or more. The chain joins TRBV5-1 to TRBJ2-1; 8 nucleotides line up with TRBD2. This CDR3 region has 19 residues. The J segment lost 0 bases and the V segment lost 2 bases, leaving 13 bases of the junction unmatched. Germline-derived CDR1 and CDR2 are SGHRS and YFSETQ. The CDR3 nucleotides are TGCGCCAGCAGCTTTGGCCTAGCGGGTTTCCCGAGCTCCTACAATGAGCAGTTCTTC. It specifies CASSFGLAGFPSSYNEQFF.

This clonotype has just a few counts. The genes are TRBV12-5 and TRBJ2-2, with a weak D call TRBD2 (6 bases). The V and J ends lost 6 bases and 7 bases respectively, with 9 bases between them. This CDR3 has 12 amino acids. Looked up from germline, CDR1 is LGHNT and CDR2 is FRNRAP. The CDR3 bases are TGTGCTAGTGGGGAGGGAAGCGGGGAGCTGTTTTTT. Translated, it gives CASGEGSGELFF.

This clonotype was found a few times. The chain links TRBV19 to TRBJ1-5; 7 bases fit TRBD1. CDR1 is LNHDA, CDR2 SQIVND, per germline (reference sequence). Losses at the gene ends were 3 bases for V and 7 bases for J; bases not matched to a gene: 9. The CDR3 totals 15 residues. CDR3 sequence (DNA): TGTGCCAGTAGTATTCGGGAGGCAGGGGGGCAGCCCCAGCATTTT. Its protein is CASSIREAGGQPQHF.

The chain couples TRBV6-5 to TRBJ1-2; D remains ambiguous. Deletions cut 0 bases from V and 3 bases from J, with 11 bases between. Germline-derived CDR1 and CDR2 are MNHEY and SVGAGI. The CDR3 consists of 15 residues. DNA of the CDR3: TGTGCCAGCAGTTACTCGATGTTCAGAGACTATGGCTACACCTTC. Its protein is CASSYSMFRDYGYTF.

In this sample, this clonotype turned up a few times. The rearrangement joins TRBV4-1 to TRBJ2-7, with D maybe TRBD1 (6 bases). There are 13 residues in the CDR3. Looked up from germline, CDR1 is MGHRA and CDR2 is YSYEKL. Trimming shortened V by 0 bases and J by 6 bases, and 9 bases separated the two germline ends. This CDR3 reads CASSQDRDTEQYF. The CDR3, as DNA: TGCGCCAGCAGCCAAGATCGGGACACCGAGCAGTACTTC.

A few counts support this clonotype. The chain is built from TRBV12-3 or TRBV12-4 and TRBJ2-7, with TRBD1 matching over 8 bases. The CDR3 length is 13 residues. Trimming cost V 4 bases and J 2 bases; bases outside gene matches: 1. The CDR3 DNA sequence: TGTGCCAGCAGTTCCAGGGGGCCCTACGAGCAGTACTTC. Translation gives CASSSRGPYEQYF.

The rearrangement links TRBV20-1 to TRBJ1-6; 8 bases match TRBD1. The germline V gene has CDR1 DFQATT and CDR2 SNEGSKA (reference sequence). The CDR3 spans 13 residues. The trim removed 3 bases at V and 10 bases at J, leaving 5 bases unmatched. CDR3 in amino acids: CSARDRDESPLHF. The CDR3 nucleotides are TGCAGTGCTAGGGACAGGGATGAATCACCCCTCCACTTT.

This clonotype has at least ten counts. The chain uses TRBV11-1 and TRBJ1-3, with no clear D. With 1 base removed from V and 0 bases from J, the gap between germline ends came to 19 bases. Germline V gene data show CDR1 as SGHAT and CDR2 as FQDESV (reference sequence). The CDR3 is 19 residues long. The CDR3 DNA follows: TGTGCCAGCAGCTTAGATCCCCTCGGACGTCGAAGCTCTGGAAACACCATATATTTT. Encoded protein: CASSLDPLGRRSSGNTIYF.

The chain carries TRBV12-3 or TRBV12-4 and TRBJ1-5, with D hard to call. CDR3 size: 14 residues. Trimming took 3 bases from V and 5 from J, leaving 11 bases between them. The CDR3 DNA reads as TGTGCCAGCAGTTTGCAGTTTGAATATCAGCCCCAGCATTTT. Its translation: CASSLQFEYQPQHF.

The chain joins TRBV5-6 to TRBJ2-2; D gene unclear. This CDR3 region has 15 residues. Per germline, CDR1 SGHDT and CDR2 YYEEEE. V lost 0 bases and J 3 bases, leaving 9 bases between the germline ends. The CDR3 region is CASSLGNGYTGELFF. CDR3 bases: TGTGCCAGCAGCTTGGGCAACGGCTACACCGGGGAGCTGTTTTTT.

A few counts support this clonotype. The gene calls are TRBV7-9 and TRBJ2-1; D uncertain. This CDR3 is 13 amino acids long. Germline CDR1 SEHNR, CDR2 FQNEAQ (reference sequence). Trimming removed 5 bases from V and 6 bases from J, with 11 bases in between. CDR3 DNA: TGTGCCAGCAGCCCCTGGGGTAGCAATGAGCAGTTCTTC. Its translation is CASSPWGSNEQFF.

This clonotype was observed many times. V is TRBV5-1 and J is TRBJ2-5; a weak D match, TRBD2 (5 bases). CDR3 length: 14 amino acids. Germline V gene sequence: CDR1 SGHRS, CDR2 YFSETQ. The V end was cut by 3 bases, the J end by 1 base, with 10 bases between. The CDR3 DNA sequence: TGCGCCAGCAGCTATGGCGGGTTCCAAGAGACCCAGTACTTC. Translating it yields CASSYGGFQETQYF.

In this sample, this clonotype turned up a few times. The chain carries TRBV4-2 and TRBJ2-1; TRBD2 is a possible D gene (6 bases). The CDR3 runs to 16 residues. The V and J ends lost 1 base and 4 bases respectively, with 14 bases between them. Looked up from germline, CDR1 is LGHNA and CDR2 is YNFKEQ. The CDR3 reads CASSQASQRAYNEQFF. For the CDR3, the DNA is TGTGCCAGCAGCCAAGCATCCCAGCGGGCGTACAATGAGCAGTTCTTC.

This clonotype has ten or more counts. This chain uses TRBV5-1 with TRBJ2-3, with D possibly matching TRBD1 (6 bases). Deletions cut 2 bases from V and 6 bases from J, with 13 bases between. Germline V gene data show CDR1 as SGHRS and CDR2 as YFSETQ. This CDR3 spans 14 amino acids. The CDR3 region is CASSLNGQGDTQYF. The CDR3 region has the DNA TGCGCCAGCAGCTTAAACGGCCAGGGGGATACGCAGTATTTT.

There are many counts of this clonotype. J is TRBJ2-6 and V is TRBV20-1; the D is unclear. The CDR3 covers 15 residues. V dropped 3 bases and J dropped 0 bases, with 9 bases sitting between them. Germline V CDR1 and CDR2: DFQATT, SNEGSKA (reference sequence). CDR3 protein: CSARPSISGANVLTF. CDR3 coding DNA: TGCAGTGCTAGGCCATCTATCTCTGGGGCCAACGTCCTGACTTTC.

This clonotype was observed a few times. The rearrangement links TRBV11-2 to TRBJ2-1, with D perhaps given as TRBD1 or TRBD2 (7 bases each). With 6 bases removed from V and 0 bases from J, the gap between germline ends came to 18 bases. This CDR3 has 17 residues. Germline loops: CDR1 SGHAT, CDR2 FQNNGV. The DNA of the CDR3 is TGTGCCAGCAGGACGATCAGGGGGGGGGCCTCCTACAATGAGCAGTTCTTC. It encodes CASRTIRGGASYNEQFF.

This clonotype was detected a few times. A junction boundary mismatches the germline segment, possibly from a read error. V is TRBV7-9 and J is TRBJ1-6, with no clear D. Germline CDR1 is SEHNR and CDR2 is FQNEAQ (reference sequence). The CDR3 consists of 14 residues. CDR3 DNA: TGTGCCAGCAGCTTAGCACCGTATAACTCACCCCTCCACTTT. It is translated as CASSLAPYNSPLHF.